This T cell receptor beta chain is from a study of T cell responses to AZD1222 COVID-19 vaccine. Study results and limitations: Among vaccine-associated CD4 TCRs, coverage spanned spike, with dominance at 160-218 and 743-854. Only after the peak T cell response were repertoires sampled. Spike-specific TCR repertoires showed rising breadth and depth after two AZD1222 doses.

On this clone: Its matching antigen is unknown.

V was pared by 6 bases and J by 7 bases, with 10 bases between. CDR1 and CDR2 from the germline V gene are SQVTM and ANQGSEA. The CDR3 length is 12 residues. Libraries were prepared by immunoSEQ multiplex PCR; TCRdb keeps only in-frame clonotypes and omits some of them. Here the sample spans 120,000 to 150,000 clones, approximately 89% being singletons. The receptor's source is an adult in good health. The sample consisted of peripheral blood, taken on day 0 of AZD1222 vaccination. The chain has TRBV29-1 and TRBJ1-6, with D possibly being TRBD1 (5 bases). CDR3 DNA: TGCAGCGTGGGGGAAGCGAATTCACCCCTCCACTTT. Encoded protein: CSVGEANSPLHF. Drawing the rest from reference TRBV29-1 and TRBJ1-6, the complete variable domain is SAVISQKPSRDICQRGTSLTIQCQVDSQVTMMFWYRQQPGQSLTLIATANQGSEATYESGFVIDKFPISRPNLTFSTLTVSNMSPEDSSIYLCSVGEANSPLHFGNGTRLTVT.